The 16 T cell receptor beta chains below come from one sample, sequenced in a study of blood T cell repertoires in COVID-19 (dated by TCRdb to 2020 to 2021). Libraries were made using the immunoSEQ multiplex PCR assay. TCRdb took over this immuneACCESS table, retaining in-frame rearrangements with V and J assigned. Such tables are incomplete; in checked studies, under half of the missing clones stem from an unresolved V gene, and the remainder is unexplained. The table for this sample lists 180,000 or so clones; 86% of them were counted only once. The top ten hold 7% to 7.5% of the sample. Sequencing was done on a sample of peripheral blood. The receptors were gathered from a woman of 80 years or more in a cohort sampled during active or convalescent COVID-19.

The chain links TRBV19 to TRBJ2-5; a weak D match, TRBD2 (7 bases). The ends were cut back, 6 bases at V and 4 bases at J, with 15 bases in the middle. The germline V gene has CDR1 LNHDA and CDR2 SQIVND (reference sequence). This CDR3 is 14 amino acids long. This chain's CDR3 is CASSGGLATETQYF. The CDR3 nucleotides are TGTGCCAGTAGCGGGGGGCTAGCCACAGAGACCCAGTACTTC.

The rearrangement uses TRBV7-2 and TRBJ2-5; 9 bases align to TRBD2. The CDR3 totals 13 residues. V lost 5 bases to trimming and J lost 4 bases; unmatched junction nucleotides: 2. Germline V lookup: CDR1 SGHTA, CDR2 FQGNSA. The CDR3 nucleotides are TGTGCCAGCAGCCCAGCGGGGGGAGAGACCCAGTACTTC. Translating gives CASSPAGGETQYF.

The J gene is TRBJ2-1, the V gene TRBV7-9; 10 bases are shared with TRBD2. This CDR3 spans 14 amino acids. The V gene's germline CDR1 is SEHNR and CDR2 FQNEAQ (reference sequence). The J segment lost 5 bases and the V segment lost 5 bases, leaving 3 bases of the junction unmatched. The CDR3 reads CASSLSGGDNEQFF. CDR3 bases: TGTGCCAGCAGCCTAAGCGGGGGGGACAATGAGCAGTTCTTC.

The chain has TRBV7-8 and TRBJ2-5, with D perhaps matching TRBD1 (6 bases). CDR1 and CDR2 from the germline V gene are SGHVS and FQNEAQ. This CDR3 has 13 residues. The V end was cut by 5 bases, the J end by 1 base, with 8 bases between. DNA for the CDR3: TGTGCCAGCAGCCCACAGGGCCAAGAGACCCAGTACTTC. Its translation is CASSPQGQETQYF. The full variable domain, completed using reference TRBV7-8 and TRBJ2-5, is GAGVSQSPRYKVAKRGQDVALRCDPISGHVSLFWYQQALGQGPEFLTYFQNEAQLDKSGLPSDRFFAERPEGSVSTLKIQRTQQEDSAVYLCASSPQGQETQYFGPGTRLLVL.

The CDR3 protein is CASRSNTGYSAYGYTF. In DNA, the CDR3 is TGTGCCAGCAGGTCCAATACAGGGTACAGCGCCTATGGCTACACCTTC. J is TRBJ1-2 and V is TRBV7-9; weak D call: TRBD1 (6 bases). CDR3 length equals 16 residues. Trimming took 6 bases from V and 4 from J, leaving 21 bases between them. Per the germline V gene, CDR1 is SEHNR and CDR2 is FQNEAQ (reference sequence).

This rearrangement joins TRBV7-2 to TRBJ1-1; 7 positions match TRBD1. Germline-derived CDR1 and CDR2 are SGHTA and FQGNSA. V shed 6 bases, J shed 1 base, and the junction held 5 bases outside the gene matches. The length of the CDR3 is 14 residues. CDR3 protein: CASRRGTANTEAFF. In DNA, the CDR3 is TGTGCCAGCAGACGAGGGACAGCGAACACTGAAGCTTTCTTT.

CDR3 DNA: TGTGCCAGCAGTCCCTGGGGGGACCCCGAAGCTTTCTTT. This translates into CASSPWGDPEAFF. This sequence joins TRBV6-2 or TRBV6-3 and TRBJ1-1, with D perhaps TRBD1 (5 bases). The CDR3 is 13 residues long. Trimming removed 5 bases at V and 8 bases at J, with 15 bases between. CDR1 MNHEY and CDR2 SVGEGT come from the germline V gene.

This clone appeared a few times. The chain couples TRBV5-1 to TRBJ1-2; D perhaps matches TRBD1 (6 bases). The CDR3 contains 16 residues. Germline V gene lookup returns CDR1 SGHRS and CDR2 YFSETQ. V shed 0 bases and J shed 6 bases, with 18 bases lying between them. CDR3 loop: CASSLAGGRGENGYTF. DNA for the CDR3: TGCGCCAGCAGCTTGGCGGGGGGGCGAGGAGAAAATGGCTACACCTTC.

This chain uses TRBV23-1 with TRBJ1-3; the match to TRBD1 covers 8 bases. TRBV23-1 is filed as an ORF, its function uncertain. There are 16 residues in the CDR3. Trimming at V came to 2 bases and at J to 4 bases, leaving 7 bases not matched to a gene. The CDR3 DNA reads as TGCGCCAGCAGTCAAACGGACAGGGCATCCGGAAACACCATATATTTT. It encodes CASSQTDRASGNTIYF.

The gene calls are TRBV28 and TRBJ1-5; no definite D call. The CDR3 loop spans 14 amino acids. CDR1 MDHEN and CDR2 SYDVKM come from the germline V gene. V shed 3 bases and J shed 3 bases, with 9 bases lying between them. The DNA of the CDR3 is TGTGCCAGCAGTTTGGGCCACTCCAATCAGCCCCAGCATTTT. Residues: CASSLGHSNQPQHF.

This rearrangement joins TRBV24-1 to TRBJ1-4, with TRBD1 matching 7 bases. V trimming: 3 bases; J trimming: 8 bases; junction bases outside the gene matches: 8. This CDR3 has 15 amino acids. Germline lookup yields CDR1 KGHDR and CDR2 SFDVKD. The CDR3 is CATSDARAGGEKLFF. For the CDR3, the DNA is TGTGCCACCAGTGATGCTCGGGCAGGGGGGGAAAAACTGTTTTTT.

This sequence joins TRBV3-1 (or the pseudogene TRBV3-2) and TRBJ1-3; 8 bases are a match to TRBD1. V lost 1 base and J lost 3; bases outside the gene matches: 2. CDR1 is LGHDT and CDR2 is YNNKEL in the germline V gene (reference sequence). The CDR3 covers 15 residues. The CDR3 here is CASSQAGGGGNTIYF. For the CDR3, the DNA is TGTGCCAGCAGCCAAGCAGGGGGCGGTGGAAACACCATATATTTT.

V gene TRBV7-2 combines with J gene TRBJ2-3; a possible D gene is TRBD2 (5 bases). The CDR3 covers 15 residues. Trimming took off 5 bases at V and 2 bases at J, with 14 bases between the two ends. Per the germline V gene, CDR1 is SGHTA and CDR2 is FQGNSA. The CDR3: CASSRRFSDTDTQYF. The CDR3 DNA sequence: TGTGCCAGCAGCCGGAGGTTTAGCGACACAGATACGCAGTATTTT.

This clone was detected a few times. This sequence joins TRBV9 and TRBJ2-1, with 9 bases lining up with TRBD1. CDR3 length: 15 amino acids. Per germline, CDR1 SGDLS and CDR2 YYNGEE. V lost 6 bases, J lost 8 bases, and 12 bases stayed unmatched. The CDR3 loop is CASTGQGISRDEQFF. CDR3 nucleotides: TGTGCCAGCACCGGACAGGGGATTAGTAGGGATGAGCAGTTCTTC. Together with reference TRBV9 and TRBJ2-1, the CDR3 gives the full variable domain: DSGVTQTPKHLITATGQRVTLRCSPRSGDLSVYWYQQSLDQGLQFLIQYYNGEERAKGNILERFSAQQFPDLHSELNLSSLELGDSALYFCASTGQGISRDEQFFGPGTRLTVL.

The V call is TRBV19, the J call TRBJ2-5, with TRBD1 matching 8 bases. Losses at the gene ends were 4 bases for V and 0 bases for J; bases not matched to a gene: 13. The CDR3 runs 18 residues. The germline V gene encodes CDR1 LNHDA and CDR2 SQIVND (reference sequence). The CDR3 sequence: CASSNGQGRGPYQETQYF. In DNA, the CDR3 is TGTGCCAGTAGTAACGGACAGGGAAGAGGCCCGTACCAAGAGACCCAGTACTTC. The full variable domain, its missing parts supplied by reference TRBV19 and TRBJ2-5, is DGGITQSPKYLFRKEGQNVTLSCEQNLNHDAMYWYRQDPGQGLRLIYYSQIVNDFQKGDIAEGYSVSREKKESFPLTVTSAQKNPTAFYLCASSNGQGRGPYQETQYFGPGTRLLVL.

The V and J genes are TRBV7-2 and TRBJ2-1, with D tentatively TRBD1 (5 bases). Germline CDR1 SGHTA, CDR2 FQGNSA. The CDR3 runs to 16 residues. V dropped 5 bases and J dropped 2 bases, with 16 bases sitting between them. The CDR3 DNA sequence: TGTGCCAGCAGCCCTCAGCAGGGCATCGCCTACAATGAGCAGTTCTTC. Translating gives CASSPQQGIAYNEQFF.